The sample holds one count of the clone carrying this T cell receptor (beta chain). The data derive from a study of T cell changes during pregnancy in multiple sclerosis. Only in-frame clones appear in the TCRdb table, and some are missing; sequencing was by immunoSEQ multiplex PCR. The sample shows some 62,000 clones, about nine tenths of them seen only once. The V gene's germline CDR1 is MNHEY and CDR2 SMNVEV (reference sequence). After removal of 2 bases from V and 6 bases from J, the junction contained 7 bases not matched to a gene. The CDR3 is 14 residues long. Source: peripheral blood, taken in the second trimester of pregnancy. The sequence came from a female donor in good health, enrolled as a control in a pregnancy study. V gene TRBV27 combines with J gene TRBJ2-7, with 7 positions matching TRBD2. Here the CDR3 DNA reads TGTGCCAGCAGTTTAGAGCGGGGAACCCCCGAGCAGTACTTC. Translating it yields CASSLERGTPEQYF.